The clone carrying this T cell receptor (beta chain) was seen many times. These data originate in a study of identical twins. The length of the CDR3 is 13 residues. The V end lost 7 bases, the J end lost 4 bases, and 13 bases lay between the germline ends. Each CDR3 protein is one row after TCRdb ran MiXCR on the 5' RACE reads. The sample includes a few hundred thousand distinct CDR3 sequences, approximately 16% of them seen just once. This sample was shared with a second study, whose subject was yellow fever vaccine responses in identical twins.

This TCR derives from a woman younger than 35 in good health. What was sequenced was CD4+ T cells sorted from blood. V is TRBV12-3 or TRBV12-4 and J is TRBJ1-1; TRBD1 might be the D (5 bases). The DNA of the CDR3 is TGTGCCAGCACCCAGAGGGGTGGCACTGAAGCTTTCTTT. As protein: CASTQRGGTEAFF.